This entry is about one TCR beta chain. It lacks a known antigen. The record has no base qualities; no much larger clone is one base away. The immunoSEQ Assay, a bias-controlled multiplex PCR, was used to amplify TCRbeta CDR3 regions from genomic DNA. Per the authors' processing: Nucleated cell counts per sample were estimated from amplification of reference gene primers within the assay. To quantify the absolute abundance of each unique TCRbeta CDR3 rearrangement, sequence reads were collapsed and filtered. Productive Simpson clonality was computed per sample as the square root of Simpson's diversity index over productive rearrangements. Sourced from immuneACCESS, this table was stored by TCRdb with only in-frame sequences that have V and J called. A share of the clones is absent; for the studies checked, an unresolved V gene accounts for under half, and the remainder has no known explanation. Clone size and V and J calls were adopted from that table, with D and trimming inferred from the DNA. Within this sample are approximately 290,000 clones, with approximately 89% of them counted one time only. 2.2% of the sample is taken by the ten largest.

This record belongs to a study of blood T cell repertoires in COVID-19 (TCRdb year 2020). Regarding the study in general: Collaborator samples came from the United States, Italy and Spain and covered acute and convalescent phases of COVID-19. The sample metadata nearly always contained a de-identified subject ID, COVID-19 status, age in years and sex. The dataset comprised deeply sampled blood TCRbeta repertoires from subjects exposed to, actively infected with, or recovered from COVID-19. HLA class I and class II types, where available, came from metadata supplied by the sample provider rather than from assay-based typing. The material from the prospective study consisted of cDNA or gDNA derived from T cells, B-cell-depleted T cells, or PBMCs. Samples were obtained from the ongoing ImmuneRACE study (first 160 participants) and from about 1,300 subjects provided by 6 global collaborators. A freely available public database, intended as a resource for researchers studying the immune response to SARS-CoV-2, is where the repertoires were released.

Paper-wide results and their limitations: The amount of clinical and demographic metadata varied by source and participant and was provided uncurated.

One collaborating source in Seattle enrolled patients while the patients were actively infected and followed the patients over time throughout the course of disease. Whole blood was collected in K2EDTA tubes by collaborating institutions according to the institutions' own protocols. Collaborator samples were shipped for TCRbeta analysis as frozen whole blood, isolated PBMCs, or DNA extracted from either sample type. The germline V gene yields SGDLS for CDR1 and YYNGEE for CDR2. The CDR3 starts with the cysteine, ends with the phenylalanine, and has 15 residues. The entry retains the CDR3 DNA only, 45 bases that are in frame from base 1. Relative to germline, V is missing 2 bases and J is missing 7 bases, with 9 bases of the junction outside any gene match.

The sequence is built from TRBV9 and TRBJ1-2; the central 9 bases match TRBD1. The specimen was peripheral blood. This receptor was taken from a woman in her 30s with COVID-19, enrolled during active disease. The DNA sequence is given as TGTGCCAGCAGCGTGGTAACAGGGGGCGCATCTGGCTACACCTTC. This is translated as CASSVVTGGASGYTF.